This T cell receptor (beta chain) is from a study of beta chain features in type 1 diabetes. Points from the study as a whole: Type 1 diabetes patients had fewer VDJ junction insertions and more deletions.

Central memory, naive, regulatory and stem cell-like memory CD4+ cells were sorted by CD45RO/CCR7/CD25/CD127/CD95/CD27. The table lists this clone with a few counts. Its specificity is unknown. TCRB transcripts that were expressed got sequenced, as all of the isolated RNA had been reverse transcribed. TCRdb keeps only in-frame clones here, not all; method: immunoSEQ multiplex PCR. The table has 400,000 to 500,000 clones, roughly 13% seen once. The sequence derives from a man aged 25-45 years in good health. The sequencing sample was made of naive CD4+ T cells from blood.

This CDR3 is CASSQDLSIEGLGAFF. CDR3 DNA: TGTGCCAGCAGCCAAGATTTGAGTATCGAGGGGCTGGGAGCTTTCTTT. The V gene is TRBV4-2, the J gene TRBJ1-1, with D possibly matching TRBD1 (5 bases). Germline CDR1 is LGHNA and CDR2 is YNFKEQ. The CDR3 is 16 residues long. V lost 0 bases, J lost 10 bases, and 21 bases lay in between.